The 15 T cell receptor beta chains given below trace back to one sample, sequenced in a study of cytomegalovirus exposure and HLA in healthy donors. 60 Vbeta and 13 Jbeta primers were used in PCR. The protocol was immunoSEQ multiplex PCR, while the TCRdb copy is restricted to in-frame clones and leaves out a portion. The sample lists 110,000 or so clones, roughly 80% seen once, with almost 5% in the top ten. Input material: PBMCs. The receptors here all came from a man aged 50-60 years in good health and CMV-seropositive.

The CDR3 DNA reads as TGCGCCAGCAGTCCGGACAGGGGGAATCAGCCCCAGCATTTT. Translating gives CASSPDRGNQPQHF. The genes are TRBV5-1 and TRBJ1-5; 10 bases agree with TRBD1. Germline V CDR1 and CDR2: SGHRS, YFSETQ. This CDR3 has 14 amino acids. Trimming removed 5 bases from V and 4 bases from J; junction bases left unmatched: 3.

The chain is built from TRBV5-4 and TRBJ1-2, with D perhaps matching TRBD1 (5 bases). Germline V gene lookup returns CDR1 SGHNT and CDR2 YYREEE (reference sequence). The CDR3 sequence is 14 residues long. V dropped 1 base and J dropped 6 bases, with 13 bases sitting between them. The CDR3 coding sequence is TGTGCCAGCAGCTTGCTCCACTCAGGGAATGGCTACACCTTC. Translation: CASSLLHSGNGYTF.

The rearrangement joins TRBV19 to TRBJ1-2, with 11 bases aligning to TRBD1. Germline CDR1 reads LNHDA; CDR2 reads SQIVND (reference sequence). V lost 3 bases to trimming and J lost 2 bases; unmatched junction nucleotides: 2. The CDR3 has 15 amino acids. As DNA, the CDR3 is TGTGCCAGTAGTATTAGGGACAGGGGGAACTATGGCTACACCTTC. This translates into CASSIRDRGNYGYTF.

V gene TRBV5-1 combines with J gene TRBJ2-2, with 8 bases that match TRBD1. Germline V gene data show CDR1 as SGHRS and CDR2 as YFSETQ. Unmatched junction bases numbered 1, after V lost 1 base and J lost 2 bases. This CDR3 contains 15 residues. In nucleotides, the CDR3 is TGCGCCAGCAGCTTGTCAGGGGGCAACACCGGGGAGCTGTTTTTT. It encodes CASSLSGGNTGELFF.

The V and J genes are TRBV6-6 and TRBJ1-6; perhaps TRBD1 as D (6 bases). Germline V CDR1 and CDR2: MNHNY, SVGAGI (reference sequence). The CDR3 covers 15 residues. V was pared by 5 bases and J by 2 bases, with 10 bases between. The CDR3 loop is CASSPTGPYNSPLHF. CDR3 in DNA: TGTGCCAGCAGTCCGACAGGACCCTATAATTCACCCCTCCACTTT.

This clone has just a few counts. The chain uses TRBV7-9 and TRBJ2-3; TRBD2 matches at 14 bases. Germline V CDR1 and CDR2: SEHNR, FQNEAQ (reference sequence). V dropped 5 bases and J dropped 6; count of bases not matched to a gene: 4. This CDR3 comprises 15 residues. The CDR3 DNA sequence: TGTGCCAGCAGCAAGACTAGCGGGGGGGCCGATACGCAGTATTTT. It yields the protein CASSKTSGGADTQYF.

The chain has TRBV19 and TRBJ1-5; D gene ambiguous. The germline V gene has CDR1 LNHDA and CDR2 SQIVND (reference sequence). V was clipped by 8 bases and J by 5 bases, with 16 bases between them. This CDR3 has 14 amino acids. The CDR3 protein is CASGPGVRDQPQHF. The CDR3 DNA follows: TGTGCCAGTGGGCCCGGGGTAAGGGATCAGCCCCAGCATTTT.

The CDR3 nucleotides are TGCGCCAGCAGCTTGCGAGGGGGCGGGTTGGAGACCCAGTACTTC. The encoded protein is CASSLRGGGLETQYF. The J gene is TRBJ2-5, the V gene TRBV5-1; 7 bases agree with TRBD1. CDR1 and CDR2 (germline): SGHRS, YFSETQ. Trimming at V came to 1 base and at J to 5 bases, leaving 8 bases not matched to a gene. The CDR3 covers 15 residues.

The chain employs TRBV5-5 and TRBJ1-4; TRBD1 matches 8 bases. The CDR3 runs 17 residues. Per the germline V gene, CDR1 is SGHKS and CDR2 is YYEKEE (reference sequence). V was pared by 3 bases and J by 5 bases, with 12 bases of the junction left unmatched. The CDR3 DNA reads TGTGCCAGCAGCTGGGGGCCCGACAGGGGACTGAATGAAAAACTGTTTTTT. Protein sequence: CASSWGPDRGLNEKLFF.

In regard to this clone: This same CDR3 is encoded by further DNA sequences in the sample. This chain uses TRBV6-5 with TRBJ2-7; a possible D gene is TRBD1 (6 bases). The CDR3 covers 14 residues. Trimming pared 0 bases from V and 2 bases from J, leaving 8 bases between. The germline V gene has CDR1 MNHEY and CDR2 SVGAGI. The CDR3 region has the DNA TGTGCCAGCAGTTACTCCAGGGGCACCTACGAGCAGTACTTC. This sequence encodes CASSYSRGTYEQYF.

The genes are TRBV5-1 and TRBJ1-6; D not certain. CDR1 is SGHRS, CDR2 YFSETQ, per germline. The CDR3 covers 14 residues. Trimming cost V 1 base and J 7 bases, with 9 bases left between them. In nucleotides, the CDR3 is TGCGCCAGCAGCTTGCTTACCGAGAATTCACCCCTCCACTTT. Its translation is CASSLLTENSPLHF.

The V and J genes are TRBV5-1 and TRBJ2-1, with TRBD1 as a possible D gene (5 bases). The CDR3 covers 15 residues. Germline lookup yields CDR1 SGHRS and CDR2 YFSETQ. V was clipped by 0 bases and J by 7 bases, with 14 bases between them. In DNA, the CDR3 is TGCGCCAGCAGCTTGGAGGGCTCACAGGTGAATGAGCAGTTCTTC. Amino acids: CASSLEGSQVNEQFF.

In DNA, the CDR3 is TGTGCCAGCAGCGCGAGGGGGCGAGCTAACTATGGCTACACCTTC. Translating gives CASSARGRANYGYTF. V usage is TRBV5-6 and J usage is TRBJ1-2; 7 bases agree with TRBD1. V shed 4 bases, J shed 0 bases, and the junction held 6 bases outside the gene matches. Germline V gene sequence: CDR1 SGHDT, CDR2 YYEEEE. CDR3 size: 15 residues. Full variable domain (outside the CDR3, taken from reference TRBV5-6 and TRBJ1-2): DAGVTQSPTHLIKTRGQQVTLRCSPKSGHDTVSWYQQALGQGPQFIFQYYEEEERQRGNFPDRFSGHQFPNYSSELNVNALLLGDSALYLCASSARGRANYGYTFGSGTRLTVV.

CDR3: CAGPRTGTGEQYF. CDR3 sequence (DNA): TGTGCCGGACCCAGGACAGGGACGGGAGAGCAGTACTTC. The gene calls are TRBV30 and TRBJ2-7; 8 nucleotides match TRBD1. Germline lookup yields CDR1 GTSNPN and CDR2 SVGIG (reference sequence). The CDR3 has 13 amino acids. The junction had 13 bases not matched to a gene; V was cut back by 8 bases and J by 7 bases.

This clone has a single count. The chain links TRBV27 to TRBJ1-1; 7 bases agree with TRBD1. Losses at the gene ends were 5 bases for V and 4 bases for J; bases not matched to a gene: 7. Germline assignment: CDR1 MNHEY and CDR2 SMNVEV (reference sequence). The CDR3 is made up of 14 amino acids. CDR3 region: CASSPGNRGTEAFF. The CDR3, as DNA: TGTGCCAGCAGTCCCGGGAACAGGGGCACTGAAGCTTTCTTT.